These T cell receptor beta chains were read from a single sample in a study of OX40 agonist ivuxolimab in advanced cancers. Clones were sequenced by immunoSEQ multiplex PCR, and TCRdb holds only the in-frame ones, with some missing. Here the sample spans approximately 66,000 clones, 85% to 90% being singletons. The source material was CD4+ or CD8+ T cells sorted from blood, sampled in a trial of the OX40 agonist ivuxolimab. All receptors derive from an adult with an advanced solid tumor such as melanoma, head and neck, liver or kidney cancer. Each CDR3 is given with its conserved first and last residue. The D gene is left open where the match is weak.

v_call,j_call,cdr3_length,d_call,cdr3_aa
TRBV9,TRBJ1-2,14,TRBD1,CASSDRQGFDGYTF
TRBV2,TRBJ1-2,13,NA,CASSEGIGYGYTF
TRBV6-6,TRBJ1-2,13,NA,CASSPQAPYGYTF
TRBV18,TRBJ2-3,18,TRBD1,CASSLNSPDRGLTDTQYF
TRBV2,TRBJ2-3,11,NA,CASPFADTQYF
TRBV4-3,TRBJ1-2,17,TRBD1,CASSQDNRGQANYGYTF
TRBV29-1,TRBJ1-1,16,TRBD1,CSVLSMAQGVNTEAFF
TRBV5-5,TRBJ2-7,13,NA,CASSLGVGAEQYF
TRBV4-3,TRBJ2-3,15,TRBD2,CASSQDLAGKGTQYF
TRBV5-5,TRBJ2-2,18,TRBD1,CASSLTLGQGRNTGELFF
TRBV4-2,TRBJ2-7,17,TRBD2,CASSQDSGTSGSYEQYF
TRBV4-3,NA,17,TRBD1,CASSQYSGGLSSSEQYF
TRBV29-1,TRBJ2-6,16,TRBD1,CSAEGQGNSGANVLTF
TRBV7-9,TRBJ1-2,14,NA,CASSLVGDPYGYTF
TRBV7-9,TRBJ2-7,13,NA,CASSGPTEPEQYF